This is a list of T cell receptor beta chains from one sample in a study of T cells in localized non-small cell lung cancer. Sequenced by immunoSEQ multiplex PCR; TCRdb stores in-frame clones only, minus some. The repertoire holds some 72,000 clones, with approximately 84% as singletons. The starting material was peripheral blood, obtained before any cancer treatment. The receptors originated from a man aged 35 to 70 with stage I lung adenocarcinoma. CDR3s include the opening cysteine and the closing phenylalanine or tryptophan. A D gene is named only where the DNA matches it firmly. The size entry is marked missing in some rows and otherwise reads once, few, many or a size class.

DNA,CDR3,size,D,J,V
TGCAGTGCTAGAGATCTCTACGAGCAGTACTTC,CSARDLYEQYF,once,.,TRBJ2-7,TRBV20-1
TGCAGCCTTAAACGGGGCACAGATACGCAGTATTTT,CSLKRGTDTQYF,.,.,TRBJ2-3,TRBV29-1
TGTGCCACCAGCAGAGAGGGGGCTGGAAACACCATATATTTT,CATSREGAGNTIYF,.,.,TRBJ1-3,TRBV15
TGTGCCAGCAGTTACTCGGGACAGGTTAATGAAAAACTGTTTTTT,CASSYSGQVNEKLFF,many,TRBD1,TRBJ1-4,TRBV6-5
TGTGCCAGCAGCCCAAATCAGGGAATAAAGCGGGATACCGGGGAGCTGTTTTTT,CASSPNQGIKRDTGELFF,.,TRBD2,TRBJ2-2,TRBV7-8
TGTGCCAGCAGCTCCCCTAATCCCGAGGGGGCGGTTCAGCCCCAGCATTTT,CASSSPNPEGAVQPQHF,.,TRBD1,TRBJ1-5,TRBV7-3
TGTGCCAGCAGTTCTCCGGGACTAGCGTCTTTGAATGAGCAGTTCTTC,CASSSPGLASLNEQFF,.,TRBD2,TRBJ2-1,TRBV6-6
TGTGCCAGCAGTACGGGACAGTCGAATGAAAAACTGTTTTTT,CASSTGQSNEKLFF,.,TRBD1,TRBJ1-4,TRBV6-5
TGCAGCGTTAGTACGGGGGCAGGCCCACAAGAGACCCAGTACTTC,CSVSTGAGPQETQYF,.,.,TRBJ2-5,TRBV29-1
TGCGCCAGCAGCTTGGATGGCTCCTACGAGCAGTACTTC,CASSLDGSYEQYF,many,.,TRBJ2-7,TRBV5-1
TGTGCCAGCAGTTACGGGGAGGCAGATGAGCAGTTCTTC,CASSYGEADEQFF,.,.,TRBJ2-1,TRBV6-5
TGTGCCAGCAGGAGGACCCAGCTTAGCACAGATACGCAGTATTTT,CASRRTQLSTDTQYF,.,.,TRBJ2-3,TRBV6-6
TGTGCCAGCAGTTCCTGGGACAGGGAAGAGACCCAGTACTTC,CASSSWDREETQYF,.,TRBD1,TRBJ2-5,TRBV27
TGTGCCACCAGCACCCTGGACAGGGCAGGCGGGGAGCTGTTTTTT,CATSTLDRAGGELFF,.,TRBD1,TRBJ2-2,TRBV15
TGTGCCAGCGAAGAGATGAAGGGAAATGAAAAACTGTTTTTT,CASEEMKGNEKLFF,.,.,TRBJ1-4,TRBV5-6
TGTGCCAGCAGTGACTGGGGCCTTTCAGGCGATGAGCAGTTCTTC,CASSDWGLSGDEQFF,.,.,TRBJ2-1,TRBV25-1
TGTGCCAGCAGCGTTGGTCAGTTCTTCGGCTACACCTTC,CASSVGQFFGYTF,.,.,TRBJ1-2,TRBV11-2
TGTGCCAGCAGCTTAGAGCAAGCCAGCCCCACCTCCTACGAGCAGTACTTC,CASSLEQASPTSYEQYF,.,.,TRBJ2-7,TRBV7-6
TGTGCCAGCAGCTTAGCGGCAGGGGGCGGGATCGGGGAGCTGTTTTTT,CASSLAAGGGIGELFF,once,TRBD1,TRBJ2-2,TRBV11-2
TGTGCCAGAAGCCCCCCCTGCGGGGGGCGAGCGACCGGGGAGCTGTTTTTT,CARSPPCGGRATGELFF,.,.,TRBJ2-2,TRBV7-5
TGTGCCAGCTCACCACGGGACAGCAGCTACGAGCAGTACTTC,CASSPRDSSYEQYF,.,TRBD1,TRBJ2-7,TRBV18